This T cell receptor beta chain was recovered during a study of CD8 T cells in ankylosing spondylitis. Using quantitative 5'-RACE with molecular barcodes, the authors made TCR beta libraries. From the 5' RACE reads, TCRdb called clonotypes with MiXCR, one entry per CDR3 protein. This table holds roughly 160,000 distinct CDR3 sequences, roughly 10% found once. Findings and limits, study-wide: It was reported that disease-linked clones were significantly enriched in matched ankylosing spondylitis synovial fluid. Apparently characteristic of ankylosing spondylitis blood was a TCR beta motif (roughly eight highly homologous variants). Before this, some motif variants had been reported in reactive arthritis synovial fluid and blood.

As for this clonotype: Its target is not known.

This TCR was recovered from a female donor with ankylosing spondylitis or in good health (not recorded which). The sequencing input was blood, either unsorted or a sorted T cell fraction (not recorded which).

This CDR3 is CASSLFRLAGGYSGELFF. The CDR3 DNA is TGTGCCAGCAGTTTATTCAGGCTAGCGGGAGGATACTCCGGGGAGCTGTTTTTT. V and J are TRBV27 and TRBJ2-2; 11 bases match TRBD2. CDR3 size: 18 residues. In germline, CDR1 is MNHEY, CDR2 SMNVEV (reference sequence). With 1 base clipped from V and 6 bases from J, the junction kept 10 bases outside the gene matches.